This TCR beta chain emerged from a study of T cell repertoires in cytomegalovirus infection. At the level of the study: Use of recently identified HLA-C-restricted and well-studied HLA-B-restricted CMV epitopes was part of the study. The study's findings and limits: In two of eight donors, the top clonotype was HLA-C-restricted CMV-specific.

TCRdb recomputed calls from the reads with MiXCR, one row per CDR3 protein. The sample includes 550,000 to 700,000 distinct CDR3 sequences, roughly 43% of them seen just once. This clonotype was seen a few times. The antigen remains undetermined. The TCR was taken from a human donor in good health (CMV status not recorded). Some clones in this sample may be carry-over from other donors' samples. The sequenced sample was cultured PBMCs, obtained from culture after CMV antigen stimulation.

The CDR3 nucleotides are TGTGCCAGCTCACCGTTTGGGGGACCCAGAAACTACGAGCAGTACTTC. This translates into CASSPFGGPRNYEQYF. The chain employs TRBV18 and TRBJ2-7; D tentatively fits TRBD1 or TRBD2 (5 bases each). The CDR3 sequence is 16 residues long. Germline CDR1 and CDR2: KGHSH and LQKENI. Trimming pared 3 bases from V and 3 bases from J, leaving 18 bases between.